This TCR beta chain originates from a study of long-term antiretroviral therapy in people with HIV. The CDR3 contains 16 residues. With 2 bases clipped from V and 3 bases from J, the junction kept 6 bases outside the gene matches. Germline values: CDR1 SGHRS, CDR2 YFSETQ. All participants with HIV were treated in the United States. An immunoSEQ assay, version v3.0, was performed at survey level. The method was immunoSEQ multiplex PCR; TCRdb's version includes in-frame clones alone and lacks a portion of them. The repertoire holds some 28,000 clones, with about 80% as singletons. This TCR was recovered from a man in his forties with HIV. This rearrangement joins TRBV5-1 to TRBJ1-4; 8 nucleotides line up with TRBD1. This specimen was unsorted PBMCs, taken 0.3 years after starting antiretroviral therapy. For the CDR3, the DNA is TGCGCCAGCAGCTTAAATACAGGGGGAGCTAATGAAAAACTGTTTTTT. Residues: CASSLNTGGANEKLFF. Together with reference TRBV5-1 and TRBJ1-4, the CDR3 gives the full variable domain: KAGVTQTPRYLIKTRGQQVTLSCSPISGHRSVSWYQQTPGQGLQFLFEYFSETQRNKGNFPGRFSGRQFSNSRSEMNVSTLELGDSALYLCASSLNTGGANEKLFFGSGTQLSVL.